These T cell receptor beta chains were read from a single sample in a study of blood T cell repertoires in COVID-19. Sequencing used immunoSEQ multiplex PCR; TCRdb keeps in-frame clones, though not all of them. Counted here are approximately 290,000 clones, roughly 89% occurring once; the ten biggest clones make up under 0.95%. The source material was peripheral blood. The receptors shown here come from a man aged 25-40 years with acute or convalescent COVID-19. Each CDR3 is given with its conserved first and last residue. Each record gives: D gene, J gene, clone size, V gene, CDR3 DNA, CDR3 protein. The D gene is left open where the match is weak. Clone size is not always given. Where it is, it says once, few, many or a class for expanded clones.

TRBD2	TRBJ2-5	NA	TRBV5-8	TGTGCCAGCAGCAGCACTAGCGGGCGGGAGACCCAGTACTTC	CASSSTSGRETQYF
TRBD1	TRBJ2-5	NA	TRBV27	TGTGCCAGCAAAAGGGACAGGGTCGACCAAGAGACCCAGTACTTC	CASKRDRVDQETQYF
TRBD2	TRBJ2-7	NA	TRBV18	TGTGCCAGCTCACCTAGGACAGCCGGACTAGCTTTCGAGCAGTACTTC	CASSPRTAGLAFEQYF
TRBD1	TRBJ1-2	NA	TRBV6-5	TGTGCCAGCAGACTGACACAGGGGAACTATGGCTACACCTTC	CASRLTQGNYGYTF
TRBD1	TRBJ1-2	NA	TRBV27	TGTGCCAGCAGTTTACAGGGGGGTGGCTACACCTTC	CASSLQGGGYTF
NA	TRBJ1-4	NA	TRBV28	TGTGCCAGCAGTTTAGTACAGGTCGAAAAACTGTTTTTT	CASSLVQVEKLFF
NA	TRBJ1-6	NA	TRBV5-1	TGCGCCAGCAACCGACAGGAAGGATCACCCCTCCACTTT	CASNRQEGSPLHF
NA	TRBJ2-1	NA	TRBV18	TGTGCCAGCTCACCAAAAATCAGCTCCTACAATGAGCAGTTCTTC	CASSPKISSYNEQFF
NA	TRBJ1-2	NA	TRBV28	TGTGCCAGCGCCAGGATCGATGGCTACACCTTC	CASARIDGYTF
TRBD2	TRBJ2-7	NA	TRBV9	TGTGCCAGCAGCGTAGGAACGGGAGGGCTTATCGAGCAGTACTTC	CASSVGTGGLIEQYF
TRBD1	TRBJ2-2	NA	TRBV19	TGTGCCAGTAGAGGAATGGGACAGGGGCTTTCTGGGGAGCTGTTTTTT	CASRGMGQGLSGELFF
NA	TRBJ1-1	NA	TRBV9	TGTGCCAGCTCAAGTGAATTTCGGGACACTGAAGCTTTCTTT	CASSSEFRDTEAFF
NA	TRBJ2-7	NA	TRBV6-5	TGTGCCAGCAGTTACTCACAGGGTCGGTACGAGCAGTACTTC	CASSYSQGRYEQYF
NA	TRBJ2-7	NA	TRBV11-2	TGTGCCAGCAGCCCAAAGACTCGGGTCCTCTATAGGGAGCAGTACTTC	CASSPKTRVLYREQYF
TRBD1	TRBJ2-2	NA	TRBV4-1	TGCGCCAGCAGCCAACCGGGACAGGGGGCCGGGGAGCTGTTTTTT	CASSQPGQGAGELFF
NA	TRBJ1-2	NA	TRBV10-3	TGTGCCATCAACGTCGGGGGGGGTGTACGCTACACCTTC	CAINVGGGVRYTF
NA	TRBJ1-2	NA	TRBV6-5	TGTGCCAGCAGTTACGAGGATGGCTACACCTTC	CASSYEDGYTF
TRBD1	TRBJ2-3	NA	TRBV24-1	TGTGCCACCCATACAGGGGGCCAGCCCCAGGATACGCAGTATTTT	CATHTGGQPQDTQYF
NA	TRBJ1-1	NA	TRBV12-3/TRBV12-4	TGTGCCAGCCGCAGGGGTACTGAAGCTTTCTTT	CASRRGTEAFF
TRBD1	TRBJ2-7	NA	TRBV5-1	TGCGCCAGCAGCGGACAGGGGGCGGACGAGCAGTACTTC	CASSGQGADEQYF
NA	TRBJ1-2	NA	TRBV6-5	TGTGCCAGCAGTTATGGGGGGGGTAGGGATGGCTACACCTTC	CASSYGGGRDGYTF
TRBD1	TRBJ2-7	NA	TRBV5-1	TGCGCCAGCAGATCCCAACAGGGGTCAAACTACGAGCAGTACTTC	CASRSQQGSNYEQYF
NA	TRBJ1-5	NA	TRBV3-1/TRBV3-2	TGTGCCAGCAGCCAAGTGGGACAAGATCCCAACCTGCGTGGGCCCCAGCATTTT	CASSQVGQDPNLRGPQHF
TRBD2	TRBJ2-1	NA	TRBV30	TGTGCCTGGGGACTAGCGGGGACCAACAATGAGCAGTTCTTC	CAWGLAGTNNEQFF
TRBD2	TRBJ2-1	NA	TRBV7-2	TGTGCCAGCAGCTTAGCTCCCGGGACTAGCAAATTCTTC	CASSLAPGTSKFF
TRBD1	TRBJ2-5	NA	TRBV11-2	TGTGCCAGCAGCGGGCTGCACACAGGGGGAGAGACCCAGTACTTC	CASSGLHTGGETQYF
TRBD1	TRBJ1-5	once	TRBV5-8	TGTGCCAGCAGCACTGGGACAGGGAATCAGCCCCAGCATTTT	CASSTGTGNQPQHF
TRBD1	TRBJ1-1	NA	TRBV7-8	TGTGCCAGCAGCTCACAGGGGGGCACTGAAGCTTTCTTT	CASSSQGGTEAFF
NA	TRBJ1-2	once	TRBV4-1	TGCGCCAGCAGCGTAATCGGCAGGGTCGACTATGGCTACACCTTC	CASSVIGRVDYGYTF
NA	TRBJ2-3	once	TRBV15	TGTGCCACCCGACTTACAGGGGGGGACACAGATACGCAGTATTTT	CATRLTGGDTDTQYF